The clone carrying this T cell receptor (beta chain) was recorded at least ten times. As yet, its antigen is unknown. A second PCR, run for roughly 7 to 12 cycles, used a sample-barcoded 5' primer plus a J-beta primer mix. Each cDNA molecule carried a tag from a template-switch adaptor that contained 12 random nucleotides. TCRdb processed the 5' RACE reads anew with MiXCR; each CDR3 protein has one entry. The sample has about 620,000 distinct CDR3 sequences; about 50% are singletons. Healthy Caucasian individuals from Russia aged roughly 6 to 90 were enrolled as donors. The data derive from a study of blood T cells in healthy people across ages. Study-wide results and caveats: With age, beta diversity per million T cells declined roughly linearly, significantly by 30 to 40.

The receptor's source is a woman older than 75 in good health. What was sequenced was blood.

CDR3 coding DNA: TGTGCCAGCAGCTTAGCGGAAACAGGGTTACGTGGCTACACCTTC. Residues: CASSLAETGLRGYTF. This chain connects TRBV7-9 to TRBJ1-2, with D possibly TRBD1 on 6 matching bases. Germline V CDR1 and CDR2: SEHNR, FQNEAQ (reference sequence). This CDR3 has 15 amino acids. Trimming removed 0 bases from V and 7 bases from J, with 15 bases in between.